A single sample is the source of the 28 T cell receptor beta chains below, sequenced in a study of blood T cell repertoires in COVID-19. Using immunoSEQ multiplex PCR, the repertoire was profiled, and TCRdb retains in-frame clones only, with some absent. The data hold some 240,000 clones, with about 86% observed a single time. Sequencing input: PBMCs or T cells enriched from blood (not recorded which). These receptors came from a woman aged 40 to 50 with acute COVID-19.

The J gene is TRBJ2-5, the V gene TRBV5-8, with D perhaps matching TRBD2 (6 bases). Germline V gene sequence: CDR1 SGHTS, CDR2 YDEGEE. Trimming took 3 bases from V and 4 from J, leaving 19 bases between them. The CDR3 loop spans 16 amino acids. This CDR3 reads CASSSRARGTPETQYF. The CDR3 DNA follows: TGTGCCAGCAGCTCCCGAGCTCGGGGGACTCCAGAGACCCAGTACTTC.

The V call is TRBV18, the J call TRBJ2-3; TRBD2 matches 11 bases. The CDR3 has 15 amino acids. Germline V gene data show CDR1 as KGHSH and CDR2 as LQKENI. The V segment lost 6 bases and the J segment 1 base; nucleotides outside the gene matches: 3. In nucleotides, the CDR3 is TGTGCCAGCTCTACTAGCGGGAGTGGCACAGATACGCAGTATTTT. It encodes CASSTSGSGTDTQYF.

The chain has TRBV28 and TRBJ1-2; D might be TRBD1 (6 bases). The V and J ends lost 9 bases and 1 base respectively, with 12 bases between them. There are 13 residues in the CDR3. CDR1 is MDHEN and CDR2 is SYDVKM in the germline V gene. CDR3 in DNA: TGTGCCAGTAGGGGGGGCCTTAACTATGGCTACACCTTC. It encodes CASRGGLNYGYTF.

This chain joins TRBV27 and TRBJ2-1; D may be TRBD2 (6 bases). With 4 bases removed from V and 9 bases from J, the gap between germline ends came to 16 bases. This CDR3 region has 14 residues. CDR1 MNHEY and CDR2 SMNVEV come from the germline V gene (reference sequence). The CDR3 DNA is TGTGCCAGCAGTTCCGGGACTCGCCTGGGTGAGCAGTTCTTC. It is translated as CASSSGTRLGEQFF.

This sequence joins TRBV10-1 and TRBJ2-3; tentative D call: TRBD2 (6 bases). CDR3 length equals 12 residues. V lost 2 bases and J lost 9, with 9 bases in between. Germline values: CDR1 WNHNN, CDR2 SYGVQD (reference sequence). The CDR3 coding sequence is TGCGCCAGCAGTGAGATCGCGGGAACGCAGTATTTT. It is translated as CASSEIAGTQYF.

The V call is TRBV3-1 (or the pseudogene TRBV3-2), the J call TRBJ2-1; TRBD1 matches 9 bases. The CDR3 extends over 15 amino acids. Per germline, CDR1 LGHDT and CDR2 YNNKEL (reference sequence). With V trimmed by 4 bases and J by 6 bases, 7 bases remained unmatched. The chain's CDR3 is CASSPPLTGGNEQFF. The DNA of the CDR3 is TGTGCCAGCAGCCCTCCACTGACAGGGGGCAATGAGCAGTTCTTC.

This clone was observed once. The V and J genes are TRBV9 and TRBJ2-1; D might be TRBD2 (5 bases). V dropped 4 bases and J dropped 4 bases, with 18 bases sitting between them. Germline V gives CDR1 SGDLS, CDR2 YYNGEE. This CDR3 spans 16 amino acids. The CDR3 sequence: CASSSQRTGRYNEQFF. CDR3 bases: TGTGCCAGCAGCTCACAGAGGACGGGGAGATACAATGAGCAGTTCTTC.

This clone was detected only a few times. J is TRBJ2-1 and V is TRBV27, with TRBD2 identical over 7 bases. V lost 6 bases and J lost 4; bases outside the gene matches: 12. Germline V CDR1 and CDR2: MNHEY, SMNVEV (reference sequence). This CDR3 region has 16 residues. Here the CDR3 DNA reads TGTGCCAGCAGGCAGGGAACCCTCGGGGGGTACAATGAGCAGTTCTTC. Its protein is CASRQGTLGGYNEQFF.

The rearrangement uses TRBV28 and TRBJ1-5, with D hard to call. Germline V CDR1 and CDR2: MDHEN, SYDVKM. Trimming took 6 bases from V and 3 from J, leaving 9 bases between them. This CDR3 has 13 amino acids. As DNA, the CDR3 is TGTGCCAGCAGAGCCGGGAACAATCAGCCCCAGCATTTT. Its translation is CASRAGNNQPQHF.

This clone was seen only once. The chain uses TRBV11-2 and TRBJ2-2; D remains ambiguous. The CDR3 runs to 17 residues. Trimming shortened V by 1 base and J by 1 base, and 13 bases separated the two germline ends. CDR1 is SGHAT and CDR2 is FQNNGV in the germline V gene. In DNA, the CDR3 is TGTGCCAGCAGCTTAGCGTTTCCAGCGCAGAACACCGGGGAGCTGTTTTTT. Protein product: CASSLAFPAQNTGELFF.

The chain carries TRBV19 and TRBJ1-6; D gene uncertain. The V gene lost 8 bases and the J gene lost 5 bases, with 13 bases spanning the gap. Germline lookup yields CDR1 LNHDA and CDR2 SQIVND (reference sequence). CDR3 length: 14 amino acids. The CDR3 region has the DNA TGTGCCAGTTCAACACGGGAAAATAATTCACCCCTCCACTTT. Amino acids: CASSTRENNSPLHF.

The rearrangement joins TRBV5-1 to TRBJ2-2; the D is unclear. Trimming cost V 4 bases and J 6 bases, with 7 bases left between them. CDR1 and CDR2 (germline): SGHRS, YFSETQ. The CDR3 covers 12 residues. The DNA for the CDR3 is TGCGCCAGCAGCCTAATGCCCGGGGAGCTGTTTTTT. Translating it yields CASSLMPGELFF.

Written as DNA, the CDR3 is TGTGCCAGCAGCACAGGACAGAGCTCCTACAATGAGCAGTTCTTC. As protein: CASSTGQSSYNEQFF. The genes are TRBV2 and TRBJ2-1; weak D call: TRBD1 (6 bases). The CDR3 spans 15 residues. V dropped 6 bases and J dropped 0 bases, with 12 bases sitting between them. The V gene's germline CDR1 is SNHLY and CDR2 FYNNEI.

The chain joins TRBV5-1 to TRBJ2-1; 9 nucleotides agree with TRBD2. V shed 4 bases and J 5 bases; nucleotides not matched to a gene: 10. This CDR3 region has 16 residues. In germline, CDR1 is SGHRS, CDR2 YFSETQ. The CDR3 here is CASSPPPTSGNNEQFF. CDR3 sequence (DNA): TGCGCCAGCAGCCCCCCTCCGACTAGCGGTAACAATGAGCAGTTCTTC.

V usage is TRBV6-2 or TRBV6-3 and J usage is TRBJ2-2; D might be TRBD1 (5 bases). The CDR3 extends over 16 amino acids. CDR1 is MNHEY, CDR2 SVGEGT, per germline. Trimming shortened V by 4 bases and J by 4 bases, and 16 bases separated the two germline ends. The CDR3 reads CASSFAGQKGTGELFF. The DNA of the CDR3 is TGTGCCAGCAGTTTTGCAGGGCAGAAGGGCACCGGGGAGCTGTTTTTT.

This rearrangement joins TRBV13 to TRBJ2-1; D may be TRBD2 (6 bases). CDR3 length: 15 amino acids. Trimming took off 5 bases at V and 4 bases at J, with 15 bases between the two ends. Per the germline V gene, CDR1 is PRHDT and CDR2 is FYEKMQ (reference sequence). CDR3 in DNA: TGTGCCAGCAGCGGCCTCCGGGACTCTTACAATGAGCAGTTCTTC. Translated: CASSGLRDSYNEQFF.

The gene calls are TRBV12-3 or TRBV12-4 and TRBJ1-1; TRBD1 might be the D (6 bases). The CDR3 consists of 11 residues. V was pared by 8 bases and J by 8 bases, with 12 bases between. CDR3 DNA: TGTGCCAGCGCAAGAGGGGGAGAAGCTTTCTTT. Translated, it gives CASARGGEAFF.

J is TRBJ2-7 and V is TRBV19, with a tentative D call TRBD1 (6 bases). Germline V CDR1 and CDR2: LNHDA, SQIVND (reference sequence). This CDR3 has 13 amino acids. CDR3 sequence: CASQGPGTYEQYF. The DNA of the CDR3 is TGTGCGTCACAGGGCCCGGGCACCTACGAGCAGTACTTC.

This clone appeared once. This rearrangement joins TRBV5-6 to TRBJ2-3, with 9 bases aligning to TRBD1. V gave up 2 bases and J gave up 0 bases; unmatched junction bases: 1. The CDR3 is 15 residues long. CDR1 SGHDT and CDR2 YYEEEE come from the germline V gene. CDR3 sequence reads: CASSFGTGSTDTQYF. The CDR3 DNA reads as TGTGCCAGCAGCTTTGGGACAGGGAGCACAGATACGCAGTATTTT.

The chain has TRBV11-2 and TRBJ2-4, with 9 bases lining up with TRBD1. Trimming at V came to 5 bases and at J to 5 bases, leaving 4 bases not matched to a gene. Germline V gives CDR1 SGHAT, CDR2 FQNNGV. CDR3 length equals 14 residues. The CDR3: CASSMGQGQNIQYF. Here the CDR3 DNA reads TGTGCCAGCAGCATGGGACAGGGCCAAAACATTCAGTACTTC. Based on the CDR3 plus reference TRBV11-2 and TRBJ2-4, the full variable domain is EAGVAQSPRYKIIEKRQSVAFWCNPISGHATLYWYQQILGQGPKLLIQFQNNGVVDDSQLPKDRFSAERLKGVDSTLKIQPAKLEDSAVYLCASSMGQGQNIQYFGAGTRLSVL.

This clone was detected only once. The chain links TRBV5-1 to TRBJ2-7; 14 nucleotides match TRBD2. V was clipped by 4 bases and J by 6 bases; unmatched bases: 6. Germline V gene lookup returns CDR1 SGHRS and CDR2 YFSETQ. This CDR3 is 15 amino acids long. CDR3 protein: CASSPGLAGDLEQYF. The CDR3 DNA reads TGCGCCAGCAGCCCGGGACTAGCGGGAGATCTCGAGCAGTACTTC. The full variable domain, its missing parts supplied by reference TRBV5-1 and TRBJ2-7, is KAGVTQTPRYLIKTRGQQVTLSCSPISGHRSVSWYQQTPGQGLQFLFEYFSETQRNKGNFPGRFSGRQFSNSRSEMNVSTLELGDSALYLCASSPGLAGDLEQYFGPGTRLTVT.

The rearrangement joins TRBV6-1 to TRBJ2-7; TRBD2 aligns across 10 bases. CDR3 length equals 16 residues. V was pared by 2 bases and J by 0 bases, with 4 bases of the junction left unmatched. Per the germline V gene, CDR1 is MNHNS and CDR2 is SASEGT. The CDR3 region has the DNA TGTGCCAGCAGTGAAATGACTAGCGGGTTCTCCTACGAGCAGTACTTC. It codes for CASSEMTSGFSYEQYF.

This clone was seen once. The chain has TRBV25-1 and TRBJ2-2; a weak D match, TRBD2 (5 bases). Germline V gives CDR1 MGHDK, CDR2 SYGVNS. The CDR3 sequence is 14 residues long. V lost 3 bases, J lost 4 bases, and 9 bases lay in between. CDR3 sequence: CASSDLASTGELFF. The CDR3 DNA reads TGTGCCAGCAGTGATTTAGCGTCCACCGGGGAGCTGTTTTTT.

This clone was observed a handful of times. The chain recombines TRBV6-5 with TRBJ2-2; possibly TRBD1 for D (5 bases). CDR1 is MNHEY, CDR2 SVGAGI, per germline. CDR3 length: 15 amino acids. Trimming pared 6 bases from V and 0 bases from J, leaving 11 bases between. The CDR3 protein is CASSPDTSNTGELFF. The CDR3, as DNA: TGTGCCAGCAGCCCGGACACTTCGAACACCGGGGAGCTGTTTTTT.

This clone showed up just once. The chain uses TRBV2 and TRBJ2-1, with D tentatively TRBD2 (6 bases). Between the trimmed V and J ends, which lost 1 base and 8 bases, there was a span of 6 bases. In germline, CDR1 is SNHLY, CDR2 FYNNEI. The CDR3 spans 12 residues. CDR3 DNA: TGTGCCAGCAGTGAAGAGCGGGATGAGCAGTTCTTC. Translated, it gives CASSEERDEQFF. Supplemented by reference TRBV2 and TRBJ2-1, the full variable domain reads EPEVTQTPSHQVTQMGQEVILRCVPISNHLYFYWYRQILGQKVEFLVSFYNNEISEKSEIFDDQFSVERPDGSNFTLKIRSTKLEDSAMYFCASSEERDEQFFGPGTRLTVL.

The chain links TRBV6-5 to TRBJ2-1, with 9 bases lining up with TRBD2. CDR1 MNHEY and CDR2 SVGAGI come from the germline V gene. This CDR3 has 14 residues. J gave up 1 base and V 7 bases, and 2 bases lay outside the gene matches. CDR3 region: CASNLAGSYNEQFF. CDR3 DNA sequence: TGTGCCAGCAATCTAGCGGGGTCCTACAATGAGCAGTTCTTC.

The chain is built from TRBV21-1 and TRBJ2-7; no check of the table's D call, TRBD2, against the DNA was made. TRBV21-1 is designated a pseudogene. The CDR3 consists of 16 residues. DNA for the CDR3: TGTGCCAGCGGACTAGCGGGAAGGTGGGTCTCCTACGAGCAGTACTTC. Amino acid sequence: CASGLAGRWVSYEQYF.

The genes are TRBV9 and TRBJ2-7; a possible D gene is TRBD2 (5 bases). Trimming removed 3 bases at V and 3 bases at J, with 10 bases between. From germline, CDR1 is SGDLS and CDR2 YYNGEE. This CDR3 spans 13 amino acids. CDR3 in DNA: TGTGCCAGCAGCGCCCGAGAGGGCTACGAGCAGTACTTC. This translates into CASSAREGYEQYF.